A selection of T cell receptor beta chains follows, all from one sample in a study of CD8 T cells in ankylosing spondylitis. Each CDR3 protein gets one entry after TCRdb re-called the 5' RACE reads with MiXCR. The sample holds 25,000 to 30,000 distinct CDR3 sequences, approximately 8% seen once. Sequencing input: blood. These receptors all stem from a male donor with ankylosing spondylitis or in good health (not recorded which). The CDR3 runs from the conserved cysteine through the conserved F or W. The D gene is left open where the match is weak. A clone size is listed for some rows: how often the clone was seen (once, few, many), or a class if it is expanded.

-,TRBV12-3/TRBV12-4,TRBJ1-1,-,TGTGCCAGCAGACCCGGGACGGGGAACACTGAAGCTTTCTTT,CASRPGTGNTEAFF
-,TRBV6-2/TRBV6-3,TRBJ2-2,many,TGTGCCAGCAGTTACTCCAGGCGGACGAACACCGGGGAGCTGTTTTTT,CASSYSRRTNTGELFF
TRBD1,TRBV5-1,TRBJ2-7,-,TGCGCCAGCAGCCCGAGCGGGACAGGGTACGAGCAGTACTTC,CASSPSGTGYEQYF
-,TRBV28,TRBJ1-5,-,TGTGCCAGCAGTTTAGTTTCACGCAATCAGCCCCAGCATTTT,CASSLVSRNQPQHF
-,TRBV28,TRBJ2-1,many,TGTGCCACCCGGAAGGGCGGGGTGAGCAATGAGCAGTTCTTC,CATRKGGVSNEQFF
-,TRBV9,TRBJ1-3,many,TGTGCCAGCAGCCCGTCCGGGAGCCGAAACACCATATATTTT,CASSPSGSRNTIYF
TRBD2,TRBV7-3,TRBJ2-3,-,TGTGCCAGCAGCCCCAGCGGGGGGTCTAGCACAGATACGCAGTATTTT,CASSPSGGSSTDTQYF
TRBD1,TRBV9,TRBJ2-2,many,TGTGCCAGCAGCGTTCTTCCGGGACAGGGGAGTACCGGGGAGCTGTTTTTT,CASSVLPGQGSTGELFF
TRBD1,TRBV5-5,TRBJ2-1,-,TGTGCCAGCAGCCCCCGGGACAGGGGCTTTAATGAGCAGTTCTTC,CASSPRDRGFNEQFF
-,TRBV5-1,TRBJ2-5,few,TGCGCCAGCAGCTCCTTAAGGGGCCAAGAGACCCAGTACTTC,CASSSLRGQETQYF
-,TRBV30,TRBJ1-1,few,TGTGCCTGGAGTGTAAGTGGGGCGGGCACTGAAGCTTTCTTT,CAWSVSGAGTEAFF
-,TRBV29-1,TRBJ2-2,-,TGCAGCGTTGAAGGGAGGCTGAACACCGGGGAGCTGTTTTTT,CSVEGRLNTGELFF
-,TRBV7-2,TRBJ1-4,-,TGTGCCAGCAGCGCCGGTGGACCGTCAACTAATGAAAAACTGTTTTTT,CASSAGGPSTNEKLFF
-,TRBV12-3/TRBV12-4,TRBJ2-4,few,TGTGCCAGCAGTTTAATTGGCAGCGCCAAAAACATTCAGTACTTC,CASSLIGSAKNIQYF
TRBD2,TRBV6-5,TRBJ2-7,-,TGTGCCAGCAGTCGGGAGGGGCGTACCTACGAGCAGTACTTC,CASSREGRTYEQYF
-,TRBV6-5,TRBJ2-5,few,TGTGCCAGCAGGGGAGAGACCCAGTACTTC,CASRGETQYF
TRBD2,TRBV11-2,TRBJ2-5,many,TGTGCCAGCAGCAAAAGCGGGGGGAAGACCCAGTACTTC,CASSKSGGKTQYF
-,TRBV7-3,TRBJ2-1,few,TGTGCCAGCAGCTTAGACCTCCTCCCGGGGAATGAGCAGTTCTTC,CASSLDLLPGNEQFF
-,TRBV3-1,TRBJ2-6,few,TGTGCCAGCAGCCAACGTTCTGGGGCCAACGTCCTGACTTTC,CASSQRSGANVLTF
-,TRBV28,TRBJ2-4,-,TGTGCCAGCAGCCCTGCCGTCGGCAACATTCAGTACTTC,CASSPAVGNIQYF
-,TRBV24-1,TRBJ2-5,few,TGTGCCACCAGTGATCCGAGGGACCAAAAGGAGACCCAGTACTTC,CATSDPRDQKETQYF
-,TRBV15,TRBJ1-3,few,TGTGCCACCAGCAGAGGAGACTCTGGAAACACCATATATTTT,CATSRGDSGNTIYF
-,TRBV4-3,TRBJ2-3,few,TGCGCCAGCAGCCAGACCGGATTCGGTACGCAGTATTTT,CASSQTGFGTQYF
-,TRBV18,TRBJ1-1,-,TGTGCCAGCTCACCAGGAGGGGATACTGAAGCTTTCTTT,CASSPGGDTEAFF
TRBD2,TRBV11-2,TRBJ2-1,-,TGTGCCAACAGACGACTAGCGGGAGGCGCCTACAATGAGCAGTTCTTC,CANRRLAGGAYNEQFF
-,TRBV7-6,TRBJ2-3,few,TGTGCCAGCAGCTTACGGGACACCTATAGCACAGATACGCAGTATTTT,CASSLRDTYSTDTQYF
-,TRBV28,TRBJ1-1,-,TGTGCCAGCAGTTTATTGGCAGGGTCGGACACTGAAGCTTTCTTT,CASSLLAGSDTEAFF
-,TRBV20-1,TRBJ1-4,few,TGCAGTGCCCCACAGGCAAAACTGTTTTTT,CSAPQAKLFF
TRBD2,TRBV29-1,TRBJ2-3,few,TGCAGCGTTGTCCCCACTAGCGGGATAGCGGATTTT,CSVVPTSGIADF
-,TRBV10-3,TRBJ2-2,-,TGTGCCACCACTGCCGGGGGGACAGGCACCGGGGAGCTGTTTTTT,CATTAGGTGTGELFF
-,TRBV7-2,TRBJ2-5,-,TGTGCCAGCAGAGTAGGGGAGACCCAGTACTTC,CASRVGETQYF
TRBD1,TRBV6-2/TRBV6-3,TRBJ1-5,-,TGTGCCAGCAGTTACACAGACAGGGCGGGCAATCAGCCCCAGCATTTT,CASSYTDRAGNQPQHF
TRBD1,TRBV12-3/TRBV12-4,TRBJ1-4,few,TGTGCCAGCACCCTTGGGACAGGGCATGAAAAACTGTTTTTT,CASTLGTGHEKLFF
TRBD2,TRBV27,TRBJ2-3,-,TGTGCCAGCAGTTTCCAACTAGCGGGTCCAGATACGCAGTATTTT,CASSFQLAGPDTQYF
-,TRBV27,TRBJ1-1,-,TGTGCCAGCAGCTTTGCCAAGACCGGAACTGAAGCTTTCTTT,CASSFAKTGTEAFF
-,TRBV29-1,TRBJ2-1,many,TGCAGCGTTGAGGTGCTGGACAACGAGCAGTTCTTC,CSVEVLDNEQFF
TRBD1,TRBV20-1,TRBJ1-4,few,TGCAGTGCTGAACGACAGGGGATTGAAAAACTGTTTTTT,CSAERQGIEKLFF
-,TRBV7-2,TRBJ2-5,-,TGTGCCAGCAGCATCCAGCTGGAGACCCAGTACTTC,CASSIQLETQYF
-,TRBV20-1,TRBJ2-5,few,TGCAGTGCTAGTTCTATCCGTGAGACCCAGTACTTC,CSASSIRETQYF
TRBD1,TRBV12-3/TRBV12-4,TRBJ2-2,few,TGTGCCAGCACTCCGAACAGGGGCCTGAACACCGGGGAGCTGTTTTTT,CASTPNRGLNTGELFF
-,TRBV12-3/TRBV12-4,TRBJ2-2,-,TGTGCCAGCAGTCTAGCCCGGGGGCCGGGGGAGCTGTTTTTT,CASSLARGPGELFF
TRBD1,TRBV28,TRBJ1-5,few,TGTGCCAGCAGTCACGGGACAGGCCCGGTTGGCAATCAGCCCCAGCATTTT,CASSHGTGPVGNQPQHF
TRBD2,TRBV10-3,TRBJ2-2,-,TGTGCCATCAGTGAGCTCAGCGGGAGGACCGGGGAGCTGTTTTTT,CAISELSGRTGELFF
TRBD1,TRBV12-3/TRBV12-4,TRBJ1-1,many,TGTGCCAGCAGGCAACAGGGGTACACTGAAGCTTTCTTT,CASRQQGYTEAFF
TRBD1,TRBV6-5,TRBJ1-5,few,TGTGCCAGCAGGACCACAGGGGAAAGTCAGCCCCAGCATTTT,CASRTTGESQPQHF
-,TRBV7-2,TRBJ2-1,few,TGTGCCAGCAGCTCCATGTGGGGATTAGCCTACAATGAGCAGTTCTTC,CASSSMWGLAYNEQFF
TRBD1,TRBV28,TRBJ1-5,-,TGTGCCAGCAGTTTATTGGGGACAGGGAGGGTCCAGCCCCAGCATTTT,CASSLLGTGRVQPQHF
-,TRBV4-3,TRBJ2-3,many,TGCGCCAGCAGCCAAGATAGCGGAAGCACAGATACGCAGTATTTT,CASSQDSGSTDTQYF
-,TRBV5-1,TRBJ1-1,few,TGCGCCAGCAGCTTGAAGGCAGGGTATGCTTTCTTT,CASSLKAGYAFF
TRBD2,TRBV7-3,TRBJ2-1,-,TGTGCCAGCAGTCCGGGACTAGCTTACAATGAGCAGTTCTTC,CASSPGLAYNEQFF
TRBD1,TRBV4-3,TRBJ2-1,few,TGCGCCAGCAGCCGAGGACAGGGCACTAATGAGGAGCAGTTCTTC,CASSRGQGTNEEQFF
-,TRBV20-1,TRBJ1-1,-,TGCAGTGCTATTCAGACAAACACTGAAGCTTTCTTT,CSAIQTNTEAFF